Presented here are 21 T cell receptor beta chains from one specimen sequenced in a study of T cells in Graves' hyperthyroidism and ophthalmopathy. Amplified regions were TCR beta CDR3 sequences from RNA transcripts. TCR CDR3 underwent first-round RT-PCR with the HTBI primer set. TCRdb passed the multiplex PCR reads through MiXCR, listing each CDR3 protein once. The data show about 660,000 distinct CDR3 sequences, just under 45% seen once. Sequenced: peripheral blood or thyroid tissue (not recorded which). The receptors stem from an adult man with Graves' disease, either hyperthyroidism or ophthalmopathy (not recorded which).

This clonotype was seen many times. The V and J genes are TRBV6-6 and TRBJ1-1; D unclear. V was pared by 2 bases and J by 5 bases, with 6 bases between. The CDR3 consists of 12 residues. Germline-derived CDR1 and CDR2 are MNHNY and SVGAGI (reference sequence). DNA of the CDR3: TGTGCCAGCAGTTACGAAGAGACTGAAGCTTTCTTT. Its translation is CASSYEETEAFF.

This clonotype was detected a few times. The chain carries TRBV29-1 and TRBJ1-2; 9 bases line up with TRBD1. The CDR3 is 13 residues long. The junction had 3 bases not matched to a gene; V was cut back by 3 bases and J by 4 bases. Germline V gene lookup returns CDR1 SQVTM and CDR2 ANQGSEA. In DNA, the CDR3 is TGCAGCGTTGATTCGGGACAGGGCTATGGCTACACCTTC. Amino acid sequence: CSVDSGQGYGYTF.

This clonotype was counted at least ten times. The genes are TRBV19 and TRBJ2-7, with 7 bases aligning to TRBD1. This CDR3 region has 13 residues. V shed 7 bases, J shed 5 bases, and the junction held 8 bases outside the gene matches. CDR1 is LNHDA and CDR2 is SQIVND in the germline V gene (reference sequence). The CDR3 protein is CASKDQRGHEQYF. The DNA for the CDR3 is TGTGCCAGTAAAGATCAGAGGGGGCACGAGCAGTACTTC.

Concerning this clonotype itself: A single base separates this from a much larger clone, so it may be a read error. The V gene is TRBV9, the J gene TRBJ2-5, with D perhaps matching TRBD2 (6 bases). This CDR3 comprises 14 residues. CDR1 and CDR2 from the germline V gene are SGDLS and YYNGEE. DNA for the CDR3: TGTGCCAGCAGCGTAGATGCGTTCCGGGAGACCCAGTGCTTC. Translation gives CASSVDAFRETQCF.

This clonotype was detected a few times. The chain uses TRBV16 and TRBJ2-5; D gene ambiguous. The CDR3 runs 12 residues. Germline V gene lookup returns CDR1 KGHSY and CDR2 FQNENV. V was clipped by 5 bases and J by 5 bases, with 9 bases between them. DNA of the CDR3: TGTGCCAGCAGCACTAAACGGGAGACCCAGTACTTC. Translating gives CASSTKRETQYF.

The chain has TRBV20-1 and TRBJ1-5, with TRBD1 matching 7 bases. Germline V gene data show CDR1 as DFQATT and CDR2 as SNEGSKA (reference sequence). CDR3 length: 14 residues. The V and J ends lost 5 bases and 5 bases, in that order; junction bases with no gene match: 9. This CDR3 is CSAQTGQKDQPQHF. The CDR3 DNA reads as TGCAGTGCTCAGACGGGACAGAAGGATCAGCCCCAGCATTTT.

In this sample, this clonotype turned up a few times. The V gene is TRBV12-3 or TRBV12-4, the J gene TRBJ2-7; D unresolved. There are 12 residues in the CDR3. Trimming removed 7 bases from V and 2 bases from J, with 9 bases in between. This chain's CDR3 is CASTGLTYEQYF. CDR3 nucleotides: TGTGCCAGCACAGGATTAACCTACGAGCAGTACTTC.

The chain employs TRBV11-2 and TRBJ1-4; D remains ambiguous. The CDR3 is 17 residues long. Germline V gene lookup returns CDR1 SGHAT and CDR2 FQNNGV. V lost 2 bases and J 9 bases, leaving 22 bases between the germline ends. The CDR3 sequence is CASSLSVSGYTQKKLFF. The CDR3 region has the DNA TGTGCCAGCAGCTTATCGGTTTCTGGATACACTCAAAAAAAACTGTTTTTT.

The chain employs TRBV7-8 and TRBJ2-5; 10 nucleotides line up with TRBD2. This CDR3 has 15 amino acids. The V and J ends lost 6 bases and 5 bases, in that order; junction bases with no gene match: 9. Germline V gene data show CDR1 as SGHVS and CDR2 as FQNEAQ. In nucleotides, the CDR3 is TGTGCCAGCAGAGTAGCGGGAGGCGGGAGTGAGACCCAGTACTTC. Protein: CASRVAGGGSETQYF.

In DNA, the CDR3 is TGTGCCTGGAGCATTAACTATGGCTACACCTTC. Translation: CAWSINYGYTF. The rearrangement links TRBV7-9 to TRBJ1-2; D not resolved. Germline CDR1 and CDR2: SEHNR and FQNEAQ (reference sequence). V lost 11 bases, J lost 1 base, and 8 bases lay in between. CDR3 length equals 11 residues. The full variable domain, its missing parts supplied by reference TRBV7-9 and TRBJ1-2, is DTGVSQNPRHKITKRGQNVTFRCDPISEHNRLYWYRQTLGQGPEFLTYFQNEAQLEKSRLLSDRFSAERPKGSFSTLEIQRTEQGDSAMYLCAWSINYGYTFGSGTRLTVV.

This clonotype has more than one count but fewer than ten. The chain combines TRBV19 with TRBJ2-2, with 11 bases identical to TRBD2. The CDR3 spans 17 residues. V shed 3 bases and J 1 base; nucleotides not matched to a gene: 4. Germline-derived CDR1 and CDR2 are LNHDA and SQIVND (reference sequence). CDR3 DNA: TGTGCCAGTAGTATTTCCCTAGCGGGAGGGAACACCGGGGAGCTGTTTTTT. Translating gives CASSISLAGGNTGELFF.

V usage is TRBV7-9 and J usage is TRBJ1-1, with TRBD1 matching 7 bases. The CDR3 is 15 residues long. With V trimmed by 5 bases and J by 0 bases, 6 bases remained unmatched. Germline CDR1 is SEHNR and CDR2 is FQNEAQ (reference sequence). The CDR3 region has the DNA TGTGCCAGCAGCGGGACGGGACAGATGAACACTGAAGCTTTCTTT. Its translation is CASSGTGQMNTEAFF.

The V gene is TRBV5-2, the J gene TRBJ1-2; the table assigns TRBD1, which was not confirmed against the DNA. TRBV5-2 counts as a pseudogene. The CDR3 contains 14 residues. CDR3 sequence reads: CASNRQVGPRGYTF. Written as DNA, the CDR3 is TGTGCCAGCAACAGACAGGTGGGACCACGTGGCTACACCTTC.

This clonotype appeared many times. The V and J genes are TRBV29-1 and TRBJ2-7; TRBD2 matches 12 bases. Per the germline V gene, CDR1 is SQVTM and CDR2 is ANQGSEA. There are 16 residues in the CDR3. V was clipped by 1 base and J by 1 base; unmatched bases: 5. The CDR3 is CSVEGTSGDRSYEQYF. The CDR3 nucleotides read TGCAGCGTTGAAGGGACTAGCGGGGATCGATCCTACGAGCAGTACTTC.

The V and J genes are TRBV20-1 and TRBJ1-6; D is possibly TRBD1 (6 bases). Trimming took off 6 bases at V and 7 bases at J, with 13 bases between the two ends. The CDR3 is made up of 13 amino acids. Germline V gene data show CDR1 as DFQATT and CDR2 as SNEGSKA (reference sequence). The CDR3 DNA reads TGCAGTGCCCGGGCAGGGGTGAATTCACCCCTCCACTTT. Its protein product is CSARAGVNSPLHF.

CDR3 region: CSVETGDTQETQYF. CDR3 coding DNA: TGCAGCGTTGAAACAGGGGATACACAAGAGACCCAGTACTTC. The chain has TRBV29-1 and TRBJ2-5; 7 nucleotides align to TRBD1. Unmatched junction bases numbered 5, after V lost 2 bases and J lost 2 bases. CDR1 and CDR2 (germline): SQVTM, ANQGSEA. This CDR3 contains 14 residues.

CDR3: CASGLETPFDQPQHF. CDR3 in DNA: TGTGCTAGTGGTTTAGAGACACCTTTCGATCAGCCCCAGCATTTT. The rearrangement links TRBV12-5 to TRBJ1-5; no clear D. V was shortened by 3 bases and J by 5 bases, with 14 bases between the two germline ends. The CDR3 has 15 amino acids. CDR1 LGHNT and CDR2 FRNRAP come from the germline V gene.

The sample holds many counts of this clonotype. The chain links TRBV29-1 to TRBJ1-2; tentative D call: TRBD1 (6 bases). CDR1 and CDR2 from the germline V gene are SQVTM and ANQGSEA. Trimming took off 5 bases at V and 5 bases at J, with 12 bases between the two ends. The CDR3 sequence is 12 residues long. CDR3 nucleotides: TGCAGCGTTCGGCCAGGGGATTATGGCTACACCTTC. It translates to CSVRPGDYGYTF.

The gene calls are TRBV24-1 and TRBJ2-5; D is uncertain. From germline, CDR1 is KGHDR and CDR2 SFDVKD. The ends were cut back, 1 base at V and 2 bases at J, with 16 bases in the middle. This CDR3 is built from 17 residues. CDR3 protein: CATSDFGPRNQQETQYF. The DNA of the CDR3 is TGTGCCACCAGTGATTTCGGGCCTAGGAATCAGCAAGAGACCCAGTACTTC.

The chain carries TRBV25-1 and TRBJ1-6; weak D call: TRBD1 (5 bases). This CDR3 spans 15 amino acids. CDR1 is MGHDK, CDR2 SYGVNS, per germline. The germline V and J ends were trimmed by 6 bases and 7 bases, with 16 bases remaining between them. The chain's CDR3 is CASRDPGDRNSPLHF. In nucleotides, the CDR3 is TGTGCCAGCAGAGATCCCGGGGACCGGAATTCACCCCTCCACTTT.

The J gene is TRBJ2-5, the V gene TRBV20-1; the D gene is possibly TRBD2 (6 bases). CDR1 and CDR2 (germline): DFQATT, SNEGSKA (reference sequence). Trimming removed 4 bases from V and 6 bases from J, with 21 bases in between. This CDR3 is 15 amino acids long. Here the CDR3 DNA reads TGCAGTGCTACCAATATGAGGGAGGCGAGGAAGACCCAGTACTTC. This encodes CSATNMREARKTQYF.